The rows below give T cell receptor beta chains drawn from one sample of a study of blood T cell repertoires in COVID-19. The repertoire was sequenced with immunoSEQ multiplex PCR; TCRdb's copy has only in-frame clones and lacks some. Altogether about 140,000 clones are present, 70% to 90% being singletons, with the ten largest covering approximately 5%. Sequencing was carried out using peripheral blood. These receptors originate from a woman aged 45 to 65 with acute or convalescent COVID-19. Each CDR3 is given with its conserved first and last residue. The order of the fields is V gene, CDR3 length, clone size, J gene, D gene, CDR3 DNA, CDR3 protein. D genes are given only for firm matches. Only some rows state a clone size, as once, few, many or a class for expanded clones.

TRBV27	15	NA	TRBJ2-1	NA	TGTGCCAGCGGGGGACTGCAGGGGGGAATCAATGAGCAGTTCTTC	CASGGLQGGINEQFF
TRBV5-5	13	NA	TRBJ1-2	NA	TGTGCCAGCAGCTACTCCGAGGGCTATGGCTACACCTTC	CASSYSEGYGYTF
TRBV27	14	NA	TRBJ1-2	TRBD1	TGTGCCAGCAGTCCCACCCCCGACAGGGGGGGCTACACCTTC	CASSPTPDRGGYTF
TRBV30	13	few	TRBJ2-2	NA	TGTGCCTGGGCCAGATCGAACACCGGGGAGCTGTTTTTT	CAWARSNTGELFF
TRBV3-1/TRBV3-2	12	once	TRBJ1-5	NA	TGTGCCAGCAGCCAAGGCAGTGAGGCCCAGCATTTT	CASSQGSEAQHF
TRBV7-3	15	NA	TRBJ2-2	NA	TGTGCCAGCAGCTTCGAAGGGGGGAACACCGGGGAGCTGTTTTTT	CASSFEGGNTGELFF
TRBV4-3	15	NA	TRBJ1-2	TRBD1	TGCGCCAGCAGCCAAATGGGGACAGCTAACTATGGCTACACCTTC	CASSQMGTANYGYTF
TRBV2	13	NA	TRBJ2-7	NA	TGTGCCAGCAGTGTCAGTCAGTTCGACGAGCAGTACTTC	CASSVSQFDEQYF
TRBV6-5	13	NA	TRBJ1-2	NA	TGTGCCAGCAGTTTGATGGAGAACTATGGCTACACCTTC	CASSLMENYGYTF
TRBV25-1	15	few	TRBJ1-3	NA	TGTGCCAGCAGTGAATCGGGGTATTCGGGAAACACCATATATTTT	CASSESGYSGNTIYF
TRBV7-2	17	NA	TRBJ1-2	TRBD1	TGTGCCAGCAGCTTAGGTGACTCCAGGGGGCTAATTATCGGCTACACCTTC	CASSLGDSRGLIIGYTF
TRBV6-5	14	NA	TRBJ1-2	NA	TGTGCCAGTCGGACGGGGCAGGGGAAGTATGGCTACACCTTC	CASRTGQGKYGYTF
TRBV6-1	15	once	TRBJ1-3	NA	TGTGCCAGCAGTGAAACAGGTTCTTCTGGAAACACCATATATTTT	CASSETGSSGNTIYF
TRBV7-9	14	NA	TRBJ2-3	NA	TGTGCCAGCAGCCCAGGGTCCCTCACAGATACGCAGTATTTT	CASSPGSLTDTQYF
TRBV27	16	NA	TRBJ1-4	NA	TGTGCCAGCAGTTTACCCCAGGGGCAGGCCAGGGAAAAACTGTTTTTT	CASSLPQGQAREKLFF
TRBV28	14	NA	TRBJ2-7	NA	TGTGCCAGCAGTTTGGGTGGGGGGTTGTACGAGCAGTACTTC	CASSLGGGLYEQYF
TRBV4-1	17	NA	TRBJ2-5	TRBD1	TGCGCCAGCAGCCTGGGGGGACAGGGGTACTGGGGGGAGACCCAGTACTTC	CASSLGGQGYWGETQYF
TRBV9	15	NA	TRBJ1-1	NA	TGTGCCAGCAGCGACGGAGAGGAGAGCGACACTGAAGCTTTCTTT	CASSDGEESDTEAFF
TRBV19	14	NA	TRBJ1-2	NA	TGTGCCAGTAGTCTACAGACAGGCTCCTATGGCTACACCTTC	CASSLQTGSYGYTF
TRBV12-3/TRBV12-4	13	NA	TRBJ2-5	NA	TGTGCCAGCAGTTTTAGAAACCAAGAGACCCAGTACTTC	CASSFRNQETQYF
TRBV19	15	many	TRBJ2-7	NA	TGTGCCAGTAGCCTAACCCCAACAGGTACCTACGAGCAGTACTTC	CASSLTPTGTYEQYF
TRBV12-3/TRBV12-4	13	NA	TRBJ1-2	TRBD1	TGTGCCAGCAGCTCAGGGGGTTCTTATGGCTACACCTTC	CASSSGGSYGYTF
TRBV27	14	few	TRBJ2-7	TRBD1	TGTGCCAGCATGACTGGGACAGGGGCCTACGAGCAGTACTTC	CASMTGTGAYEQYF
TRBV28	13	NA	TRBJ2-7	NA	TGTGCCAGCAGTTTATTAGGGGCCTACGAGCAGTACTTC	CASSLLGAYEQYF
TRBV4-1	16	NA	TRBJ1-5	TRBD1	TGCGCCAGCAGCCAAGAGGGACAGGGCCGCAATCAGCCCCAGCATTTT	CASSQEGQGRNQPQHF
TRBV12-3/TRBV12-4	12	NA	TRBJ1-6	NA	TGTGCCAGCAGTTTCTTTAATTCACCCCTCCACTTT	CASSFFNSPLHF
TRBV12-3/TRBV12-4	12	NA	TRBJ1-6	NA	TGTGCCAGCAGTTGGGGGGGTTCACCCCTCCACTTT	CASSWGGSPLHF
TRBV6-1	14	NA	TRBJ1-3	NA	TGTGCCAGCAGTGAACACATAACTGGAAACACCATATATTTT	CASSEHITGNTIYF
TRBV4-3	13	NA	TRBJ2-7	NA	TGCGCCAGCAGCCAAGAGTACAGGTACGAGCAGTACTTC	CASSQEYRYEQYF
TRBV9	16	NA	TRBJ1-2	NA	TGTGCCAGCAGCGGTGGACTGCCAGATCCTAACTATGGCTACACCTTC	CASSGGLPDPNYGYTF
TRBV5-1	15	NA	TRBJ2-3	TRBD2	TGCGCCAGCAGCACGGGACTAGCGGGGACCGATACGCAGTATTTT	CASSTGLAGTDTQYF
TRBV29-1	15	once	TRBJ1-2	NA	TGCAGCGTTGAGGGGGGGCTCGTATCTAACTATGGCTACACCTTC	CSVEGGLVSNYGYTF
TRBV29-1	14	NA	TRBJ1-2	NA	TGCAGCGTTTCCTTAGCAGGGGCCAACTATGGCTACACCTTC	CSVSLAGANYGYTF
TRBV5-6	13	NA	TRBJ1-2	TRBD1	TGTGCCAGCAGCTTAAACAGGGGTGGAGGCTACACCTTC	CASSLNRGGGYTF
TRBV4-2	15	NA	TRBJ1-4	NA	TGTGCCAGCAGCCAAGATGGGGGGGTGGGTGAAAAACTGTTTTTT	CASSQDGGVGEKLFF
TRBV3-1/TRBV3-2	15	NA	TRBJ1-3	NA	TGTGCCAGCAGCCAAGTGCCGGGGGTAGGAAACACCATATATTTT	CASSQVPGVGNTIYF
TRBV30	14	NA	TRBJ1-5	NA	TGTGCCTGGAGTGAAGGGGGGGGATATCAGCCCCAGCATTTT	CAWSEGGGYQPQHF
TRBV7-8	17	NA	TRBJ1-5	NA	TGTGCCAGCAGCCCCCGCATCGTACGGGGGACGGGTCAGCCCCAGCATTTT	CASSPRIVRGTGQPQHF
TRBV2	19	NA	TRBJ1-4	TRBD1	TGTGCCAGCAGGATTCCGGGACAGGGGGCGAGTGGAGCTAATGAAAAACTGTTTTTT	CASRIPGQGASGANEKLFF